This section outlines one T cell receptor beta chain sequence together with its context. Its antigen is unidentified. These data belong to a study of T cell repertoires in cytomegalovirus infection. Study-level background: Indications came from public TCR beta signatures; they pointed to CMV infection and to a matching HLA type. Broader study findings: HLA-C-restricted, CMV-specific TCR beta clonotypes were dominant ex vivo.

TCRdb processed the reads anew with MiXCR; each CDR3 protein has one entry. This repertoire shows under 300,000 distinct CDR3 sequences, over 15% found once; its top ten account for approximately 44%. Germline V gene data show CDR1 as SGDLS and CDR2 as YYNGEE. Trimming removed 3 bases at V and 1 base at J, with 19 bases between. The CDR3 is 17 residues long. The receptor's source is a human donor in good health (CMV status not recorded). Some clones in this sample may be carry-over from other donors' samples. The sample consisted of CD8+ T cells from PBMCs. The rearrangement uses TRBV9 and TRBJ2-5, with D perhaps given as TRBD1 or TRBD2 (5 bases each). In DNA form, the CDR3 reads TGTGCCAGCAGCGCCCGGGGCCGTACACCCCTCCAAGAGACCCAGTACTTC. Protein sequence: CASSARGRTPLQETQYF. The whole variable domain, filled in from reference TRBV9 and TRBJ2-5, reads DSGVTQTPKHLITATGQRVTLRCSPRSGDLSVYWYQQSLDQGLQFLIQYYNGEERAKGNILERFSAQQFPDLHSELNLSSLELGDSALYFCASSARGRTPLQETQYFGPGTRLLVL.